These 9 T cell receptor beta chains were sequenced from one sample in a study of shared clonotypes between healthy human individuals. The naive CD8 subset, CD45RO-negative cells positively selected for CCR7, excluded terminally differentiated effector memory CD45RA+ cells. TCRdb keeps only in-frame clones here, not all; method: immunoSEQ multiplex PCR. This table holds around 2.1 million clones, about 92% found once. Sequenced: naive CD8+ T cells from PBMCs. These receptors were collected from a young man in good health. Some clones in this sample may be carry-over from other donors' samples.

The count of this clone is one. CDR3 DNA: TGTGCCAGCAGTGTCGGACGGTCCCTAGCTAATGAAAAACTGTTTTTT. Translated, it gives CASSVGRSLANEKLFF. The chain has TRBV6-4 and TRBJ1-4; D call uncertain. The CDR3 length is 16 residues. Germline CDR1 is MRHNA and CDR2 is SNTAGT. The V end was cut by 4 bases, the J end by 3 bases, with 15 bases between.

The V call is TRBV25-1, the J call TRBJ1-2, with 8 bases fitting TRBD1. This CDR3 spans 14 amino acids. V lost 2 bases, J lost 7 bases, and 6 bases stayed unmatched. The germline V gene encodes CDR1 MGHDK and CDR2 SYGVNS. CDR3 protein: CASSEQDRVFGYTF. CDR3 DNA: TGTGCCAGCAGTGAACAGGACAGGGTTTTTGGCTACACCTTC.

This clone appeared once. The chain couples TRBV10-3 to TRBJ2-1, with TRBD2 matching 8 bases. Germline CDR1 is ENHRY and CDR2 is SYGVKD. Trimming took 8 bases from V and 2 from J; bases not matched to a gene: 5. The CDR3 consists of 14 residues. CDR3 residues: CAIGGTSAYNEQFF. The DNA for the CDR3 is TGTGCCATCGGGGGGACTAGTGCCTACAATGAGCAGTTCTTC.

This rearrangement joins TRBV2 to TRBJ2-1, with TRBD1 matching over 9 bases. The CDR3 length is 15 residues. Germline V gives CDR1 SNHLY, CDR2 FYNNEI. With V trimmed by 6 bases and J by 3 bases, 6 bases remained unmatched. The CDR3 DNA reads TGTGCCAGCAGCGCGGGACAGGGCCTCTACAATGAGCAGTTCTTC. Translating it yields CASSAGQGLYNEQFF.

The V call is TRBV28, the J call TRBJ1-2; no definite D call. Trimming left V 3 bases short and J 6 bases short, with 8 bases between. The CDR3 extends over 12 amino acids. Germline V gene data show CDR1 as MDHEN and CDR2 as SYDVKM. The CDR3 DNA follows: TGTGCCAGCAGTTTGGGAACTCATGGCTACACCTTC. It yields the protein CASSLGTHGYTF.

The chain combines TRBV29-1 with TRBJ2-5; 7 positions match TRBD1. The CDR3 loop spans 18 amino acids. V gave up 0 bases and J gave up 3 bases; unmatched junction bases: 16. CDR1 is SQVTM, CDR2 ANQGSEA, per germline. CDR3 region: CSVEDRRNRGLSEETQYF. In DNA form, the CDR3 reads TGCAGCGTTGAAGATCGAAGAAACAGGGGCCTCTCCGAAGAGACCCAGTACTTC.

The V and J genes are TRBV7-9 and TRBJ2-2; the match to TRBD2 covers 9 bases. Germline V gene data show CDR1 as SEHNR and CDR2 as FQNEAQ (reference sequence). The junction had 16 bases not matched to a gene; V was cut back by 4 bases and J by 4 bases. The CDR3 consists of 19 residues. The CDR3 nucleotides read TGTGCCAGCAGCTCGCCCCGAAGGGCGGGAGGGCCTGGCACCGGGGAGCTGTTTTTT. It specifies CASSSPRRAGGPGTGELFF.

The rearrangement joins TRBV11-2 to TRBJ2-7; D is possibly TRBD2 (6 bases). V was cut by 3 bases and J by 6 bases, with 15 bases left in between. CDR1 SGHAT and CDR2 FQNNGV come from the germline V gene. The CDR3 is 14 amino acids. CDR3 amino acids: CASSLVSKGLEQYF. DNA of the CDR3: TGTGCCAGCAGCTTGGTATCCAAGGGACTCGAGCAGTACTTC.

The chain combines TRBV4-2 with TRBJ1-1, with 7 bases identical to TRBD1. After removal of 4 bases from V and 2 bases from J, the junction contained 4 bases not matched to a gene. The CDR3 sequence is 14 residues long. Germline loops: CDR1 LGHNA, CDR2 YNFKEQ. Here the CDR3 DNA reads TGTGCCAGCAGCCTACGGACAGGAAACACTGAAGCTTTCTTT. Its protein is CASSLRTGNTEAFF.